The rows below give T cell receptor beta chains drawn from one sample of a study of T cell clones after liver transplantation. Sequencing was performed with immunoSEQ multiplex PCR; in TCRdb, only in-frame clones are kept and a portion is missing. This sample carries about 74,000 clones, about 80% of them seen once, and the ten largest clones take less than 0.65%. The sequences come from CD4+ T cells from blood, collected before liver transplant. The receptor set was obtained from a human donor who received a liver transplant. CDR3s include the opening cysteine and the closing phenylalanine or tryptophan. D genes are given only for firm matches. A clone size is listed for some rows: how often the clone was seen (once, few, many), or a class if it is expanded.

>16|TRBD2|TRBV29-1|NA|TRBJ2-2
CSVEFPAGGSTGELFF
TGCAGCGTTGAATTTCCAGCGGGAGGAAGTACCGGGGAGCTGTTTTTT
>16|NA|TRBV7-9|NA|TRBJ1-2
CASSLASWGLDYGYTF
TGTGCCAGCAGCTTAGCATCTTGGGGCCTAGACTATGGCTACACCTTC
>15|NA|TRBV5-1|NA|TRBJ2-1
CASSLGLGDYNEQFF
TGCGCCAGCAGCTTGGGACTAGGGGACTACAATGAGCAGTTCTTC
>14|TRBD1|TRBV6-1|NA|TRBJ2-7
CASRAGQGEIGEYF
TGTGCCAGCAGAGCTGGACAGGGAGAAATCGGGGAGTACTTC
>15|NA|TRBV7-9|NA|TRBJ2-2
CASSSRSTERWELFF
TGTGCCAGCAGCTCTCGTAGTACCGAGAGATGGGAGCTGTTTTTT
>14|NA|TRBV19|NA|TRBJ1-1
CASSTSWQGTEAFF
TGTGCCAGTAGTACCTCTTGGCAGGGGACTGAAGCTTTCTTT
>14|NA|TRBV7-9|NA|TRBJ2-2
CASSLLGDTGELFF
TGTGCCAGCAGCTTACTAGGGGACACCGGGGAGCTGTTTTTT
>17|NA|TRBV4-1|few|TRBJ2-6
CASSQDRGNSGANVLTF
TGCGCCAGCAGCCAAGATAGGGGCAACTCTGGGGCCAACGTCCTGACTTTC
>14|TRBD1|TRBV6-5|NA|TRBJ2-7
CASRESPGGNEQYF
TGTGCCAGCAGGGAGTCCCCAGGGGGCAATGAGCAGTACTTC
>16|TRBD2|TRBV7-9|NA|TRBJ2-3
CASSLGLAGGQDTQYF
TGTGCCAGCAGCTTGGGACTAGCGGGAGGGCAAGATACGCAGTATTTT
>15|NA|TRBV18|NA|TRBJ2-5
CASSPPQGWQETQYF
TGTGCCAGCTCACCACCACAAGGATGGCAAGAGACCCAGTACTTC
>14|NA|TRBV7-2|NA|TRBJ2-2
CASSLTGYTGELFF
TGTGCCAGCAGCTTAACGGGGTACACCGGGGAGCTGTTTTTT
>17|NA|TRBV11-2|NA|TRBJ1-2
CASSLEVGQGGRGGYTF
TGTGCCAGCAGCTTAGAAGTCGGGCAGGGAGGGAGAGGTGGCTACACCTTC
>13|TRBD1|TRBV19|NA|TRBJ2-1
CASRGQGFHEQFF
TGTGCAAGTAGGGGACAGGGGTTCCATGAGCAGTTCTTC
>13|NA|TRBV19|NA|TRBJ1-1
CASSLLWDTEAFF
TGTGCCAGTAGCTTGCTATGGGACACTGAAGCTTTCTTT
>15|NA|TRBV6-5|NA|TRBJ1-3
CASSYSGAHRDTIYF
TGTGCCAGCAGTTACTCCGGGGCCCATCGGGACACCATATATTTT
>13|TRBD1|TRBV29-1|NA|TRBJ1-2
CSVEKGAGYGYTF
TGCAGCGTTGAGAAGGGGGCAGGCTATGGCTACACCTTC
>14|TRBD2|TRBV6-5|NA|TRBJ2-1
CASSYAGGKNEQFF
TGTGCCAGCAGTTACGCGGGAGGAAAGAATGAGCAGTTCTTC
>16|TRBD2|TRBV27|NA|TRBJ2-1
CASSLNSGLAGDEQFF
TGTGCCAGCAGTTTAAATAGTGGGCTAGCGGGAGATGAGCAGTTCTTC
>12|NA|TRBV6-1|NA|TRBJ2-7
CASSPQGYEQYF
TGTGCCAGCAGTCCCCAGGGCTACGAGCAGTACTTC
>15|TRBD1|TRBV28|NA|TRBJ1-4
CASSRHAGGGEKLFF
TGTGCCAGCAGTCGACACGCAGGGGGCGGTGAAAAACTGTTTTTT
>16|TRBD2|TRBV4-1|NA|TRBJ2-1
CASSRMSGANYNEQFF
TGCGCCAGCAGCCGTATGAGCGGGGCGAACTACAATGAGCAGTTCTTC
>15|NA|TRBV28|NA|TRBJ2-5
CASSPPHGNKETQYF
TGTGCCAGCAGCCCCCCACACGGTAACAAAGAGACCCAGTACTTC
>17|NA|TRBV5-1|NA|TRBJ1-1
CASSETLGQRGNTEAFF
TGCGCCAGCAGCGAGACCTTAGGACAGCGGGGGAACACTGAAGCTTTCTTT
>17|TRBD2|TRBV7-2|NA|TRBJ2-2
CASSSRPSGRGTGELFF
TGTGCCAGCAGCTCTAGGCCTAGCGGGAGGGGCACCGGGGAGCTGTTTTTT
>14|NA|TRBV9|once|TRBJ2-7
CASTRAPGNYEQYF
TGTGCCAGCACCCGTGCGCCGGGGAACTACGAGCAGTACTTC
>16|NA|TRBV6-6|NA|TRBJ1-4
CASSFGRTGTNEKLFF
TGTGCCAGCAGTTTTGGGCGGACGGGGACTAATGAAAAACTGTTTTTT
>13|NA|TRBV29-1|NA|TRBJ1-2
CSVNPGSRGGYTF
TGCAGCGTAAATCCAGGGTCGCGTGGAGGCTACACCTTC
>14|TRBD1|TRBV7-2|NA|TRBJ1-1
CASSLPGQPSSGVF
TGTGCCAGCAGCTTACCGGGACAGCCTTCAAGTGGGGTCTTT
>15|NA|TRBV5-1|NA|TRBJ2-6
CASSFGISGANVLTF
TGCGCCAGCAGCTTCGGGATCTCTGGGGCCAACGTCCTGACTTTC
>15|NA|TRBV4-3|NA|TRBJ1-1
CASSQEFRPGTEAFF
TGCGCCAGCAGCCAAGAGTTCAGGCCGGGAACTGAAGCTTTCTTT
>15|NA|TRBV7-2|NA|TRBJ1-3
CASSLWGYSGNTIYF
TGTGCCAGCAGCTTATGGGGATACTCTGGAAACACCATATATTTT
>11|NA|TRBV5-8|NA|TRBJ1-1
CASSFQGWAFF
TGTGCCAGCAGCTTTCAGGGTTGGGCTTTCTTT
>13|NA|TRBV28|NA|TRBJ2-7
CASILEGGYEQYF
TGTGCCAGCATCCTTGAGGGTGGATACGAGCAGTACTTC
>11|NA|TRBV5-1|NA|TRBJ1-2
CASSSLYGYTF
TGCGCCAGCAGCTCCCTCTATGGCTACACCTTC
>14|TRBD2|TRBV6-6|few|TRBJ2-7
CASSALAGAYEQYF
TGTGCCAGCAGTGCACTAGCGGGAGCCTACGAGCAGTACTTC
>18|TRBD2|TRBV4-2|NA|TRBJ2-5
CASSQAHLTSGEGETQYF
TGTGCCAGCAGCCAAGCCCACCTTACTAGCGGAGAGGGGGAGACCCAGTACTTC
>14|TRBD1|TRBV6-5|NA|TRBJ2-7
CASSSWTGPYEQYF
TGTGCCAGCAGTTCCTGGACAGGGCCCTACGAGCAGTACTTC
>13|NA|TRBV11-3|NA|TRBJ1-1
CASSLESGTEAFF
TGTGCCAGCAGCTTAGAGTCGGGCACTGAAGCTTTCTTT
>16|TRBD2|TRBV6-1|NA|TRBJ2-5
CASSEGIAGGQETQYF
TGTGCCAGCAGTGAAGGTATAGCGGGGGGTCAAGAGACCCAGTACTTC
>15|TRBD2|TRBV6-4|NA|TRBJ2-3
CASSDLGGTTDTQYF
TGTGCCAGCAGTGACTTGGGGGGGACCACAGATACGCAGTATTTT
>14|NA|TRBV5-1|NA|TRBJ2-5
CASSLSGLDETQYF
TGCGCCAGCAGCTTGTCAGGGCTCGACGAGACCCAGTACTTC
>13|NA|TRBV27|NA|TRBJ1-4
CASSLIRNEKLFF
TGTGCCAGCAGTTTAATAAGGAATGAAAAACTGTTTTTT
>18|TRBD2|TRBV27|once|TRBJ2-1
CASSLSQLAGGGTGEQFF
TGTGCCAGCAGTTTATCCCAACTAGCGGGAGGGGGAACGGGTGAGCAGTTCTTC
>18|TRBD2|TRBV19|NA|TRBJ2-5
CASSIAPREAGGSETQYF
TGTGCCAGTAGTATAGCCCCCCGAGAAGCGGGAGGGTCCGAGACCCAGTACTTC
>14|TRBD1|TRBV10-2|once|TRBJ2-2
CASRDWTGVGELFF
TGCGCCAGCAGGGATTGGACAGGGGTCGGGGAGCTGTTTTTT
>19|TRBD1|TRBV6-1|NA|TRBJ2-6
CASSVTGGAYSSGANVLTF
TGTGCCAGCAGTGTAACAGGGGGCGCTTACTCTTCTGGGGCCAACGTCCTGACTTTC
>13|NA|TRBV7-2|few|TRBJ2-5
CASSLSLGETQYF
TGTGCCAGCAGCTTAAGCCTAGGGGAGACCCAGTACTTC
>15|NA|TRBV9|NA|TRBJ1-4
CASSPQRGENEKLFF
TGTGCCAGCAGCCCCCAGCGGGGGGAAAATGAAAAACTGTTTTTT
>14|NA|TRBV7-9|NA|TRBJ2-7
CASGADTPPYEQYF
TGTGCCAGCGGCGCGGACACTCCCCCCTACGAGCAGTACTTC
>15|NA|TRBV10-1|few|TRBJ2-3
CASSEGASAADTQYF
TGCGCCAGCAGTGAGGGGGCTAGCGCGGCAGATACGCAGTATTTT
>15|NA|TRBV9|NA|TRBJ2-6
CASSAQGAGANVLTF
TGTGCCAGCAGCGCACAGGGAGCTGGGGCCAACGTCCTGACTTTC
>15|NA|TRBV28|NA|TRBJ1-5
CASRGVLASNQPQHF
TGTGCCAGCAGGGGGGTTTTAGCAAGCAATCAGCCCCAGCATTTT
>18|NA|TRBV27|many|TRBJ1-5
CASSLYPLSGRFGQPQHF
TGTGCCAGCAGTCTTTATCCCTTGTCCGGGCGGTTCGGTCAGCCCCAGCATTTT